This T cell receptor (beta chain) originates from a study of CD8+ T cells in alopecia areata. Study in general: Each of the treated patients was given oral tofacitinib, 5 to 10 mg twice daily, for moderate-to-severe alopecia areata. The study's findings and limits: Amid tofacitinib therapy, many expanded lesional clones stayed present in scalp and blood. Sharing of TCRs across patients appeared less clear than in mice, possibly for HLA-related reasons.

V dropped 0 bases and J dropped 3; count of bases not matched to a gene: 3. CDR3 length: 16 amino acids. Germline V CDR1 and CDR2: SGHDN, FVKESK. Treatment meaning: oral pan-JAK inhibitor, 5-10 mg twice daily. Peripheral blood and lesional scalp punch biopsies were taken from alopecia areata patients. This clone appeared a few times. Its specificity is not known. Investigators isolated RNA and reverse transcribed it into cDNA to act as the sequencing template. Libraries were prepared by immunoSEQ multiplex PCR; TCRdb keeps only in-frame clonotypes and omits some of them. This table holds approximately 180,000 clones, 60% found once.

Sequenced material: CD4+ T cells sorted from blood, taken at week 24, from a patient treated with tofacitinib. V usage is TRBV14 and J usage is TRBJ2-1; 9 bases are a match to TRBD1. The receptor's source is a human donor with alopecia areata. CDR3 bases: TGTGCCAGCAGCCAAGATAGACAGGGGGTCTACAATGAGCAGTTCTTC. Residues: CASSQDRQGVYNEQFF.